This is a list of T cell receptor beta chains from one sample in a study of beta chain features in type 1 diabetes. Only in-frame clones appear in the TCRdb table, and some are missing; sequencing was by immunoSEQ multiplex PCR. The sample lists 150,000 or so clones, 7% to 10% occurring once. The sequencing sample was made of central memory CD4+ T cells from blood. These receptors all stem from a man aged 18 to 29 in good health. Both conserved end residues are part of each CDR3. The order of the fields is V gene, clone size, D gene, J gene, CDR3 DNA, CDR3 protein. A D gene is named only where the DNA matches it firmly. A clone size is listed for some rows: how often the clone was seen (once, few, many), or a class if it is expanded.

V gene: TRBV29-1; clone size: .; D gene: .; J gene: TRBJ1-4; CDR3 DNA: TGCAGCGCTAGCGTACGGAAAGCGGGGTGGGATGAAAAACTGTTTTTT; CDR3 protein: CSASVRKAGWDEKLFF
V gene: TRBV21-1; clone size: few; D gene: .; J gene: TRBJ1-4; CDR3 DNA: TGTGCCAGCAGGACGACAGCAACTAATGAAAAACTGTTTTTT; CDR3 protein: CASRTTATNEKLFF
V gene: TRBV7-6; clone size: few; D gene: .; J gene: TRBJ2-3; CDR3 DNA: TGTGCCAGCAGCCGGGGACAACCAGATACGCAGTATTTT; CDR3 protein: CASSRGQPDTQYF
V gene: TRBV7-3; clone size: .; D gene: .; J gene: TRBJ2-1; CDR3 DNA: TGTGCCAGCAGCTTAATGGGAGGGGGGGGAATCAATGAGCAGTTCTTC; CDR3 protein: CASSLMGGGGINEQFF
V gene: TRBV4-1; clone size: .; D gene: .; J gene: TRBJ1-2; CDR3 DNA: TGCGCCAGCAGCCAAGGGGGGGGCAGGGGTTACTATGGCTACACCTTC; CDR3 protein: CASSQGGGRGYYGYTF
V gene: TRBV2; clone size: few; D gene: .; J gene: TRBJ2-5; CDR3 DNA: TGTGCCAGCAGTGGTCCATGGGGGGTTGTGGAGACCCAGTACTTC; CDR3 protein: CASSGPWGVVETQYF
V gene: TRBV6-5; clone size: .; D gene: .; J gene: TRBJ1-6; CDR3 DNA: TGTGCCAGCAGTCCGGAGGGAATTTCACCCCTCCACTTT; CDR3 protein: CASSPEGISPLHF
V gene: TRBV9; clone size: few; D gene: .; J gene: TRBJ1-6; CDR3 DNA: TGTGCCAGCAGCCTGGGGGGGGGTAATTCACCCCTCCACTTT; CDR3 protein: CASSLGGGNSPLHF
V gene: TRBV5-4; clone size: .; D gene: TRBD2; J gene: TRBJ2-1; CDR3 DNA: TGTGCCAGCAGCCCCCCTAGCGGGGGGTCCTACAATGAGCAGTTCTTC; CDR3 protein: CASSPPSGGSYNEQFF
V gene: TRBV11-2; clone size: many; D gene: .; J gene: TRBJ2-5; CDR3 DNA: TGTGCCAGCAGCTCGCCGGGACTTGCACAAGAGACCCAGTACTTC; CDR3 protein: CASSSPGLAQETQYF
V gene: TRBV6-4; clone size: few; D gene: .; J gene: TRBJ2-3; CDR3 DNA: TGTGCCAGCAGTGAAGGGGGGGCCATAGATACGCAGTATTTT; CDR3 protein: CASSEGGAIDTQYF
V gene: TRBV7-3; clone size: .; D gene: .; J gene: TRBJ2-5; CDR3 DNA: TGTGCCAGCAGCTCCCAGCAGGGTGGGACCCAGTACTTC; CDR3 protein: CASSSQQGGTQYF
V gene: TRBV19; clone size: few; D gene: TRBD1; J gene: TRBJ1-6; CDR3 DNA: TGTGCCAGTAGTACCAGGGGGAATTCACCCCTCCACTTT; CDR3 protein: CASSTRGNSPLHF
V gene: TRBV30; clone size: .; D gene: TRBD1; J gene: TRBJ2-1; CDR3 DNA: TGTGCCTGGATGAGGACAGGGGGCAATGAGCAGTTCTTC; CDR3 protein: CAWMRTGGNEQFF
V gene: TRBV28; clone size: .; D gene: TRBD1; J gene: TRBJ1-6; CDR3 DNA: TGTGCCAGCAGTTCAATGGGGGACAGGGTAAATTCACCCCTCCACTTT; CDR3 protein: CASSSMGDRVNSPLHF
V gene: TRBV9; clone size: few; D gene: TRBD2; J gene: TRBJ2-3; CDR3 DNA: TGTGCCAGCAGCGTAGGGAATAGCGGGGGCACAGATACGCAGTATTTT; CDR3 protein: CASSVGNSGGTDTQYF
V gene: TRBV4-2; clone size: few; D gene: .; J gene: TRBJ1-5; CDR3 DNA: TGTGCCAGCCGCGGTATGGACTTCAATCAGCCCCAGCATTTT; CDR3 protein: CASRGMDFNQPQHF
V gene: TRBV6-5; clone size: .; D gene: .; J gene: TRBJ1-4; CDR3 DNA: TGTGCCAGCAGAGGACAGAACAATGAAAAACTGTTTTTT; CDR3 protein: CASRGQNNEKLFF
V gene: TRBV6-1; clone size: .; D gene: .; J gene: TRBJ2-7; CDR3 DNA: TGTGCCAGCTCGGGATACGAGCAGTACTTC; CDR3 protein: CASSGYEQYF
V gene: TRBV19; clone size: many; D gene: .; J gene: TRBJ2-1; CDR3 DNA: TGTGCCAGTAGTATTGTGGGACACAGGTCCTACAATGAGCAGTTCTTC; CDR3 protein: CASSIVGHRSYNEQFF
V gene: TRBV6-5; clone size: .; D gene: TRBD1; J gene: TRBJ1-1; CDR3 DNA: TGTGCCAGCAGTCGAACCCACAGGGGGGTCACTGAAGCTTTCTTT; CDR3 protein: CASSRTHRGVTEAFF
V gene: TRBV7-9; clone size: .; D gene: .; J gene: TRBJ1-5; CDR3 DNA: TGTGCCAGCAGTCCAGAGGGTGGTCAGCCCCAGCATTTT; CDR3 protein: CASSPEGGQPQHF
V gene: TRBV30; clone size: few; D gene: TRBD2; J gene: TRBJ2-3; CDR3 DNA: TGTGCCTGGATTGGTAACAGCGGGGGGGCAGGAGATACGCAGTATTTT; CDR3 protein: CAWIGNSGGAGDTQYF
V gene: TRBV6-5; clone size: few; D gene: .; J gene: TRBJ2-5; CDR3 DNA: TGTGCCAGCAGTTACTCACAGCAAGAGACCCAGTACTTC; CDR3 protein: CASSYSQQETQYF
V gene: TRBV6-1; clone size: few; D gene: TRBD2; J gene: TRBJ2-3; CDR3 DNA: TGTGCCAGCAGTGAAGCGATACCCGGGACTAGCGGCACAGATACGCAGTATTTT; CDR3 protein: CASSEAIPGTSGTDTQYF
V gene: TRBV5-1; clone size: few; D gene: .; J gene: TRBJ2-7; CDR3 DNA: TGCGCCAGCAGCTTGGAGAGGCGCGAGCAGTACTTC; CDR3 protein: CASSLERREQYF
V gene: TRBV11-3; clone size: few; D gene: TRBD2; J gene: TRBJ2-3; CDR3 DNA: TGTGCCAGCAGCCGGGGGGTTGAAGATACGCAGTATTTT; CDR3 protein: CASSRGVEDTQYF
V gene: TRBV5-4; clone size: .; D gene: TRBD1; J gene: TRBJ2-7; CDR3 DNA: TGTGCCAGCAGCCGACAGGGGGCCTACGAGCAGTACTTC; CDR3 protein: CASSRQGAYEQYF
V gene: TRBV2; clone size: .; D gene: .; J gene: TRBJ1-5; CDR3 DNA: TGTGCCAGCGCTAGGCGGGGGGCTAATCAGCCCCAGCATTTT; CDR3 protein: CASARRGANQPQHF
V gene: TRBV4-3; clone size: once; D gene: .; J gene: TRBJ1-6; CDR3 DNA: TGCGCCAGCAGCCAAGTCGGTTCTTATTCACCCCTCCACTTT; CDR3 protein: CASSQVGSYSPLHF
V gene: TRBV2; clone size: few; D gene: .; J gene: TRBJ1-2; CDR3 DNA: TGTGCCAGCAGTGAAGAAGCTGGCTACACCTTC; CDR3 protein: CASSEEAGYTF
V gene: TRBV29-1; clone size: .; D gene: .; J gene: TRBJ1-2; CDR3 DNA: TGCAGCGTTGTGGACACTGGATCTAACTATGGCTACACCTTC; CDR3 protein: CSVVDTGSNYGYTF
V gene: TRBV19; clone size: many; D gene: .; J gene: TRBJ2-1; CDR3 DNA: TGTGCCAGTAGTTCCCGTAATTCTGAGCAGTTCTTC; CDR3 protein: CASSSRNSEQFF
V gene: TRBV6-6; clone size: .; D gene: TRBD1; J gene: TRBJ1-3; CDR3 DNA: TGTGCCAGCAGTGACAGGGTGGTGAACACCATATATTTT; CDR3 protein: CASSDRVVNTIYF
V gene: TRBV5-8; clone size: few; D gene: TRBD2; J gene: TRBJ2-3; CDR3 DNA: TGTGCCAGCAGCCGGGGACTAGCGGGGGGCACAGATACGCAGTATTTT; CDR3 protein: CASSRGLAGGTDTQYF
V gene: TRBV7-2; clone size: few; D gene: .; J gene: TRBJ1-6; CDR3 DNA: TGTGCCAGCAGCTTACTGTTACGTCAGGGTGGCTCACCCCTCCACTTT; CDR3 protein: CASSLLLRQGGSPLHF
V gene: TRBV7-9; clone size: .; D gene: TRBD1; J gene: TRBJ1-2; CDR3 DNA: TGTGCCAGCAGCTTAGGACAGGGGGCGGATGGCTACACCTTC; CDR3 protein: CASSLGQGADGYTF
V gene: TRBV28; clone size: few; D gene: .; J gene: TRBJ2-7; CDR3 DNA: TGTGCCAGCAGGATCAGGGAATCCCACGAGCAGTACTTC; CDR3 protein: CASRIRESHEQYF
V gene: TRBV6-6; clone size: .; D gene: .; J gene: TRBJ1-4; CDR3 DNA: TGTGCCAGCAGCCCGCGGGAAAAACTGTTTTTT; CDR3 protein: CASSPREKLFF
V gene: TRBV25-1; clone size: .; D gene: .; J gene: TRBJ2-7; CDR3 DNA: TGTGCCAGCAGTGAATTTACAGGCAACTCCTACGAGCAGTACTTC; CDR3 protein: CASSEFTGNSYEQYF
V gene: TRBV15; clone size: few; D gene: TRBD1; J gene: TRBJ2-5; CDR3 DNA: TGTGCCACCAGCAGGGACAGGGGTGAGACCCAGTACTTC; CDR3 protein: CATSRDRGETQYF
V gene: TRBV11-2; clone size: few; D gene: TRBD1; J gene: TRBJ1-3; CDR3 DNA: TGTGCCAGCAGCCCACAGGGGGTAGCCATATATTTT; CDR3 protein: CASSPQGVAIYF
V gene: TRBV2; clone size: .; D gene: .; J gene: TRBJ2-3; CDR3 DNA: TGTGCCAGCAGTGACCACCGGTCAACAGATACGCAGTATTTT; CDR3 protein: CASSDHRSTDTQYF
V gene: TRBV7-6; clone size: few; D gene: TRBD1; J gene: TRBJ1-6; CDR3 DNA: TGTGCCAGCAGCTCCCCGACAGGGACTTCACCCCTCCACTTT; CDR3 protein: CASSSPTGTSPLHF
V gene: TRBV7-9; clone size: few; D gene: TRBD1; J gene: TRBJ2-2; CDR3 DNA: TGTGCCAGCAGCTTAACAGGGACAGGGGACACCGGGGAGCTGTTTTTT; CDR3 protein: CASSLTGTGDTGELFF
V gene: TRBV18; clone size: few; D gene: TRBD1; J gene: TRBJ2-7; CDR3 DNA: TGTGCCAGCTCACCACCAGGGACAGGGTACGAGCAGTACTTC; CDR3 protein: CASSPPGTGYEQYF
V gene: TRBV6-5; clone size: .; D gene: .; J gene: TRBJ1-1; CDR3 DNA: TGTGCCAGCAGTTACTCCCTCACGGGAGACACTGAAGCTTTCTTT; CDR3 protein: CASSYSLTGDTEAFF
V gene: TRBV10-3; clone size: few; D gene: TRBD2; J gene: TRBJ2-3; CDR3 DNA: TGTGCCATCAGTGGACTAGCGGGGGGGACAGATACGCAGTATTTT; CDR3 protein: CAISGLAGGTDTQYF
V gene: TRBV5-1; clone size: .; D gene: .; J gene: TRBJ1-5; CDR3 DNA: TGCGCCAGCAGCTTGGAGGCAGGTTATCAGCCCCAGCATTTT; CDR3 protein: CASSLEAGYQPQHF
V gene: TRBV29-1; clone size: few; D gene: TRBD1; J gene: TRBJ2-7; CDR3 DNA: TGCAGCGTCGGAATGAGGGACAGTTCATATGAGCAGTACTTC; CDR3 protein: CSVGMRDSSYEQYF
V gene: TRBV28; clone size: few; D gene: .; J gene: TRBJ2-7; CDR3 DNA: TGTGCCAGCAGTTCCCGGGGCAGGGACTCCCACGAGCAGTACTTC; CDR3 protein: CASSSRGRDSHEQYF
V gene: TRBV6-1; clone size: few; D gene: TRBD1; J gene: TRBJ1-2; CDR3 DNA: TGTGCCAGCAGCCCAGGACAGGCTTATGGCTACACCTTC; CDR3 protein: CASSPGQAYGYTF
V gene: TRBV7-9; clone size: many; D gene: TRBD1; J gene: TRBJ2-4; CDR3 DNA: TGTGCCAGCAGCGGGCCCGGGACAGCCGGAGGTCAGTACTTC; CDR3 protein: CASSGPGTAGGQYF
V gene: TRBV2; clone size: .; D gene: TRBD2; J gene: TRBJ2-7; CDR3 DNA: TGTGCCAGCAAGACCCTAGCGGGGGGTACCTACGAGCAGTACTTC; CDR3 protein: CASKTLAGGTYEQYF
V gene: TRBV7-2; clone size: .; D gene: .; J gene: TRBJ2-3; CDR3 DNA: TGTGCCAGCAGTTATCGGGGTGCAGATACGCAGTATTTT; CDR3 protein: CASSYRGADTQYF
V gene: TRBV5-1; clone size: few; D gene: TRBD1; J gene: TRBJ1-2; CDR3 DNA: TGCGCCAGCAGCCCGCGAGACAGGGACGCCCGCGGCTACACCTTC; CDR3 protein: CASSPRDRDARGYTF
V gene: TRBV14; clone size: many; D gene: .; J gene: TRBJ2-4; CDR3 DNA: TGTGCCAGCAGCGGGGGCAATTGGAAAAACATTCAGTACTTC; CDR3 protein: CASSGGNWKNIQYF